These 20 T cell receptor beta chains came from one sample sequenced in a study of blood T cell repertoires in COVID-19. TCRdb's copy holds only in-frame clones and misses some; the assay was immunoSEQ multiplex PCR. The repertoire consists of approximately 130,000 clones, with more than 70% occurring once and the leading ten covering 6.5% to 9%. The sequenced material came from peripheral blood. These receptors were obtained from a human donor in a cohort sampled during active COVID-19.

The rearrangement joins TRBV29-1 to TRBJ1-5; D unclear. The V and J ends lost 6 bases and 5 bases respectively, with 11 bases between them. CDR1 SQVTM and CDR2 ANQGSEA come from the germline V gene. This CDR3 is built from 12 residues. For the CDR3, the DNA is TGCAGCGTCCGGACCGGGGATCAGCCCCAGCATTTT. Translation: CSVRTGDQPQHF.

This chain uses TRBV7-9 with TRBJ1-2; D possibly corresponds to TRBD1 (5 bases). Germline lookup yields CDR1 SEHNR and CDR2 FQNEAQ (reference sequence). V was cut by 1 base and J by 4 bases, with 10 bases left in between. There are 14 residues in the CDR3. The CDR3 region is CASSLVTESYGYTF. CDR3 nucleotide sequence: TGTGCCAGCAGCTTAGTGACAGAGAGCTATGGCTACACCTTC.

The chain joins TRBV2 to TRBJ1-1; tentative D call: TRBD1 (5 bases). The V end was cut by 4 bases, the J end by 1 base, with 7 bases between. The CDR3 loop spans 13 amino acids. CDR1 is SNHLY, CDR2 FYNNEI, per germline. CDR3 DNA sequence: TGTGCCAGCAGTGGGGGGGGGAACACTGAAGCTTTCTTT. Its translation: CASSGGGNTEAFF.

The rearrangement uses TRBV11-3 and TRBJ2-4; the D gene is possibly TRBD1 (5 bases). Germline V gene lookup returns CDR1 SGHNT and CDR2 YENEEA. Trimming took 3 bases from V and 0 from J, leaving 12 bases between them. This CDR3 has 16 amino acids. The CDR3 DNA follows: TGTGCCAGCAGCTTTAAGACAGAACTAGCCAAAAACATTCAGTACTTC. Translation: CASSFKTELAKNIQYF.

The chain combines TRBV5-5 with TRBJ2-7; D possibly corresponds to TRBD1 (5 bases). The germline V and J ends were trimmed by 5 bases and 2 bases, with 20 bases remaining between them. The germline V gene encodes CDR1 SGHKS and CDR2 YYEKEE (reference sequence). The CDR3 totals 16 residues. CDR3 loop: CASSSGFRRVAYEQYF. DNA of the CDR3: TGTGCCAGCAGTTCAGGGTTTCGCCGCGTAGCCTACGAGCAGTACTTC.

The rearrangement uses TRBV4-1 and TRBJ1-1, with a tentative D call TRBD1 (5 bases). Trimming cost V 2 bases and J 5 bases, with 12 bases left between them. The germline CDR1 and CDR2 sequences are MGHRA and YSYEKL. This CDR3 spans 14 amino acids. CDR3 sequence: CASSQQGQWTEAFF. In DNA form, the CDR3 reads TGCGCCAGCAGCCAACAGGGTCAGTGGACTGAAGCTTTCTTT.

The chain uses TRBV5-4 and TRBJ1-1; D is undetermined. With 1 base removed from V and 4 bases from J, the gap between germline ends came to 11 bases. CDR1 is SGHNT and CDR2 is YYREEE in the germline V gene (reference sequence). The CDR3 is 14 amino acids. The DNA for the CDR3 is TGTGCCAGCAGCTTGCGGGGAGCCCTCACTGAAGCTTTCTTT. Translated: CASSLRGALTEAFF.

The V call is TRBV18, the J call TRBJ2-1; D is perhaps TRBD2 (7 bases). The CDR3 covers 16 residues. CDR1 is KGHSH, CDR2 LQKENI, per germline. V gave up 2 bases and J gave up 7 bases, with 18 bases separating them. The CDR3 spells CASSPSLGGLGNEQFF. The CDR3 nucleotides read TGTGCCAGCTCACCATCTCTGGGGGGGCTGGGGAATGAGCAGTTCTTC.

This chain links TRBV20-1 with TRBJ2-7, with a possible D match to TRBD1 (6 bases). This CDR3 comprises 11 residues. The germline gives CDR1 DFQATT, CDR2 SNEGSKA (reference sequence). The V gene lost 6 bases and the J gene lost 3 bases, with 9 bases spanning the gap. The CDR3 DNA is TGCAGTGCATCGGACAGCTACGAGCAGTACTTC. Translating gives CSASDSYEQYF.

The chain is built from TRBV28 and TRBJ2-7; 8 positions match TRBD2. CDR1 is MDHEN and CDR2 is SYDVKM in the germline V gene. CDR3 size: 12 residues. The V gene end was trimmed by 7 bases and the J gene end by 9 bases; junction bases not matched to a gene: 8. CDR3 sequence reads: CASMRGGRGQYF. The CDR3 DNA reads TGTGCCAGCATGCGCGGGGGGAGAGGGCAGTACTTC. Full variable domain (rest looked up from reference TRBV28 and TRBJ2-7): DVKVTQSSRYLVKRTGEKVFLECVQDMDHENMFWYRQDPGLGLRLIYFSYDVKMKEKGDIPEGYSVSREKKERFSLILESASTNQTSMYLCASMRGGRGQYFGPGTRLTVT.

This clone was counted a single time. Here the CDR3 DNA reads TGTGCCAGCAGCTTAGTCGGGGGAGATCCCTATGGCTACACCTTC. Its protein product is CASSLVGGDPYGYTF. The chain combines TRBV13 with TRBJ1-2; maybe TRBD1 (5 bases). Germline-derived CDR1 and CDR2 are PRHDT and FYEKMQ (reference sequence). Trimming left V 1 base short and J 4 bases short, with 13 bases between. The length of the CDR3 is 15 residues.

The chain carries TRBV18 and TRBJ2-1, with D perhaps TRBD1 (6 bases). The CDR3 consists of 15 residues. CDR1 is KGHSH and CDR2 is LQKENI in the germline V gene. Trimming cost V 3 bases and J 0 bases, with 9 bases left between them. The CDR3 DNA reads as TGTGCCAGCTCACCTTACAGGGTCTCCTACAATGAGCAGTTCTTC. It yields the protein CASSPYRVSYNEQFF.

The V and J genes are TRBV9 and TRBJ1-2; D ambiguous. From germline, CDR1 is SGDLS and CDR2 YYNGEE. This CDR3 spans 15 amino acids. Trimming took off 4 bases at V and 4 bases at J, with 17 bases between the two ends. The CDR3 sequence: CASSSYPQVPYGYTF. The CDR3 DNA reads TGTGCCAGCAGCTCGTATCCCCAGGTGCCCTATGGCTACACCTTC.

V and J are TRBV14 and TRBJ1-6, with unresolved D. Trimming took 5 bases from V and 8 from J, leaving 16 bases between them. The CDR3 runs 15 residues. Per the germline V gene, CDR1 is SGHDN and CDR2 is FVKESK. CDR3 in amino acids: CASSMIPGGDSPLHF. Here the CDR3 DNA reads TGTGCCAGCAGCATGATTCCAGGAGGTGATTCACCCCTCCACTTT. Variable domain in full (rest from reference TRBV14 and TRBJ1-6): EAGVTQFPSHSVIEKGQTVTLRCDPISGHDNLYWYRRVMGKEIKFLLHFVKESKQDESGMPNNRFLAERTGGTYSTLKVQPAELEDSGVYFCASSMIPGGDSPLHFGNGTRLTVT.

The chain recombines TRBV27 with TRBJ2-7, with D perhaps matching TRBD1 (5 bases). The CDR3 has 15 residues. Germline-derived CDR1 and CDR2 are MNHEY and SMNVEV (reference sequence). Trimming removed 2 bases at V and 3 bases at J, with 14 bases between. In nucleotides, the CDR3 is TGTGCCAGCAGTTTAACGCAGGGTAATCTCTACGAGCAGTACTTC. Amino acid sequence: CASSLTQGNLYEQYF.

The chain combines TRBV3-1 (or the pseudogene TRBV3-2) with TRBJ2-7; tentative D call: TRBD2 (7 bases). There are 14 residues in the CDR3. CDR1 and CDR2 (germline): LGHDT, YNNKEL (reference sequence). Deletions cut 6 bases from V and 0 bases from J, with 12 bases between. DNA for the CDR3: TGTGCCAGCAGAGGGGGGGACCCCTCCTACGAGCAGTACTTC. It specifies CASRGGDPSYEQYF.

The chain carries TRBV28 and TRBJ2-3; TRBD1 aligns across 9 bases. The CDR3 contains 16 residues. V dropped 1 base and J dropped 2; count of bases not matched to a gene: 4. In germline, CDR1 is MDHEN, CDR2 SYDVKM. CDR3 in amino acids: CASSLSGTGLTDTQYF. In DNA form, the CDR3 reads TGTGCCAGCAGTTTATCCGGGACAGGGCTCACAGATACGCAGTATTTT.

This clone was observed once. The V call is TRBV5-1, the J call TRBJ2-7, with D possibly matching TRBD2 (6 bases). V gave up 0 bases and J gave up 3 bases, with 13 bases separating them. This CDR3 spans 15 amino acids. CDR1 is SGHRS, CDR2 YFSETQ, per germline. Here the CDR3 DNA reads TGCGCCAGCAGCTTGGGGATAGGGGAGGACTACGAGCAGTACTTC. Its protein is CASSLGIGEDYEQYF.

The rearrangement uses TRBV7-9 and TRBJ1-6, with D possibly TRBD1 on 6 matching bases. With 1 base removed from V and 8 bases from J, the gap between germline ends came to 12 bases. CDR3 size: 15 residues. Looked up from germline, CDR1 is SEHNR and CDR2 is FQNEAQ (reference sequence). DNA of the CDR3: TGTGCCAGCAGCTTAGTAGCCAAGGGGGATTCACCCCTCCACTTT. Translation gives CASSLVAKGDSPLHF.

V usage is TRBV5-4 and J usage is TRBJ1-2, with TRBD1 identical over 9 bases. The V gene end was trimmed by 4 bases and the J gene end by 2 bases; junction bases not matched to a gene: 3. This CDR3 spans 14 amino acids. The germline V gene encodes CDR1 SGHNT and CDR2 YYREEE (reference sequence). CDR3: CASSPGQGNYGYTF. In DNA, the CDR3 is TGTGCCAGCAGCCCGGGACAGGGAAACTATGGCTACACCTTC.